This TCR beta chain is drawn from a study of blood T cell repertoires in COVID-19. On the study more broadly: The analysed material was cDNA or gDNA that came from T cells, B-cell-depleted T cells, or PBMCs.

The CDR3 contains 14 residues. CDR1 and CDR2 from the germline V gene are GTSNPN and SVGIG (reference sequence). Trimming pared 2 bases from V and 6 bases from J, leaving 14 bases between. Sequenced by immunoSEQ multiplex PCR; TCRdb stores in-frame clones only, minus some. The repertoire includes almost 350,000 clones, roughly 90% of them detected once, and just over 1% sits in the top ten. This clone occurred once. This clonotype was obtained from a woman in her 30s who had been exposed to COVID-19. Source material: PBMCs or T cells enriched from blood (not recorded which). The genes are TRBV30 and TRBJ1-5, with D hard to call. This chain's CDR3 is CAWSNVHGGQPQHF. DNA of the CDR3: TGTGCCTGGAGTAACGTGCATGGAGGTCAGCCCCAGCATTTT. The whole variable domain, remainder taken from reference TRBV30 and TRBJ1-5, is SQTIHQWPATLVQPVGSPLSLECTVEGTSNPNLYWYRQAAGRGLQLLFYSVGIGQISSEVPQNLSASRPQDRQFILSSKKLLLSDSGFYLCAWSNVHGGQPQHFGDGTRLSIL.